These 28 T cell receptor beta chains came from one sample sequenced in a study of human T cells and chemical hapten exposure. The time point here: patch test 2, 6 weeks after DPC sensitization. Treatment described: therapeutic diphenylcyclopropenone sensitization with weekly scalp DPC. TCRdb processed the RACE reads anew with MiXCR; each CDR3 protein has one entry. The table records hundreds of thousands of distinct CDR3 sequences, around 6% of them present only once. The sequenced sample was whole blood, obtained in connection with sensitization to the hapten diphenylcyclopropenone (DPC). The receptors shown here come from a woman between 18 and 29 years old with alopecia areata. Some clones in this sample may be carry-over from other donors' samples.

This clonotype was counted a few times. The J gene is TRBJ2-5, the V gene TRBV7-2, with 10 nucleotides matching TRBD2. V gave up 11 bases and J gave up 4 bases; unmatched junction bases: 7. Per the germline V gene, CDR1 is SGHTA and CDR2 is FQGNSA. The CDR3 totals 13 residues. The CDR3 DNA reads TGTGCCGGGCAGAGCGGGGGGGCAGAGACCCAGTACTTC. It encodes CAGQSGGAETQYF.

In this sample, this clonotype turned up many times. The rearrangement links TRBV25-1 to TRBJ1-2, with unresolved D. Germline V gene sequence: CDR1 MGHDK, CDR2 SYGVNS. This CDR3 has 11 residues. The germline V and J ends were trimmed by 1 base and 10 bases, with 7 bases remaining between them. The CDR3 coding sequence is TGTGCCAGCAGTGAATGGGGTCTCTACACCTTC. It specifies CASSEWGLYTF.

This clonotype was counted only a few times. V and J are TRBV5-1 and TRBJ1-6; 7 bases map to TRBD1. Unmatched junction bases numbered 10, after V lost 5 bases and J lost 8 bases. This CDR3 spans 15 amino acids. Germline V gene data show CDR1 as SGHRS and CDR2 as YFSETQ. The CDR3 sequence: CASRRTGEGDSPLHF. CDR3 nucleotide sequence: TGCGCCAGCAGACGTACAGGGGAAGGGGATTCACCCCTCCACTTT.

CDR3 amino acids: CSVIGPVGNQPQHF. Written as DNA, the CDR3 is TGCAGTGTAATCGGGCCCGTGGGCAATCAGCCCCAGCATTTT. The chain has TRBV20-1 and TRBJ1-5, with unresolved D. The germline V and J ends were trimmed by 7 bases and 2 bases, with 15 bases remaining between them. CDR1 is DFQATT and CDR2 is SNEGSKA in the germline V gene (reference sequence). The CDR3 extends over 14 amino acids.

This clonotype has only a few counts. V is TRBV5-1 and J is TRBJ2-5; 7 nucleotides agree with TRBD2. This CDR3 spans 16 amino acids. CDR1 is SGHRS and CDR2 is YFSETQ in the germline V gene. The ends lost 4 bases at V and 0 bases at J; junction bases unmatched: 9. The CDR3 DNA sequence: TGCGCCAGCAGCCCCCTCGGGCTAGCGGACCAAGAGACCCAGTACTTC. Amino acid sequence: CASSPLGLADQETQYF.

This clonotype has a count of ten or more. The V and J genes are TRBV6-6 and TRBJ1-1, with TRBD1 as a possible D gene (5 bases). The CDR3 is 15 amino acids. V gave up 4 bases and J gave up 6 bases, with 18 bases separating them. Germline V gene lookup returns CDR1 MNHNY and CDR2 SVGAGI (reference sequence). In DNA form, the CDR3 reads TGTGCCAGCAGTTTTAGTTGGGCAGGGAGCGCTGAAGCTTTCTTT. Amino acids: CASSFSWAGSAEAFF.

A few counts support this clonotype. The chain has TRBV29-1 and TRBJ2-3; D may match TRBD1 or TRBD2 (5 bases each). Trimming pared 2 bases from V and 3 bases from J, leaving 15 bases between. Germline lookup yields CDR1 SQVTM and CDR2 ANQGSEA. The CDR3 has 15 amino acids. The CDR3 is CSVESGLGETDTQYF. The CDR3 DNA reads as TGCAGCGTTGAATCAGGGTTAGGGGAGACAGATACGCAGTATTTT.

In its sample, this clonotype was seen many times. The rearrangement links TRBV20-1 to TRBJ1-3, with a tentative D call TRBD1 (5 bases). The germline V and J ends were trimmed by 5 bases and 4 bases, with 15 bases remaining between them. Germline V gene sequence: CDR1 DFQATT, CDR2 SNEGSKA (reference sequence). CDR3 length equals 14 residues. The CDR3: CSAQTKGWGNTIYF. As DNA, the CDR3 is TGCAGTGCTCAAACTAAGGGGTGGGGAAACACCATATATTTT.

This clonotype was seen many times. This chain connects TRBV5-1 to TRBJ1-1; 8 positions match TRBD1. V dropped 3 bases and J dropped 4; count of bases not matched to a gene: 2. The CDR3 runs 13 residues. Germline V gene lookup returns CDR1 SGHRS and CDR2 YFSETQ. This CDR3 is CASSSGGLTEAFF. The CDR3 nucleotides read TGCGCCAGCAGCTCAGGGGGCCTCACTGAAGCTTTCTTT.

The sample holds many counts of this clonotype. This chain joins TRBV14 and TRBJ2-3; D is undetermined. There are 12 residues in the CDR3. The germline gives CDR1 SGHDN, CDR2 FVKESK. The V end was cut by 5 bases, the J end by 5 bases, with 8 bases between. In nucleotides, the CDR3 is TGTGCCAGCAGCTCCGATGGAGATACGCAGTATTTT. It translates to CASSSDGDTQYF. The whole variable domain, filled in from reference TRBV14 and TRBJ2-3, reads EAGVTQFPSHSVIEKGQTVTLRCDPISGHDNLYWYRRVMGKEIKFLLHFVKESKQDESGMPNNRFLAERTGGTYSTLKVQPAELEDSGVYFCASSSDGDTQYFGPGTRLTVL.

This clonotype appeared a few times. CDR3: CASNPSRGRKHYEQYF. CDR3 nucleotides: TGTGCCAGTAACCCTTCTAGGGGGCGGAAACACTACGAGCAGTACTTC. V and J are TRBV28 and TRBJ2-7, with 7 bases fitting TRBD1. Trimming at V came to 9 bases and at J to 3 bases, leaving 17 bases not matched to a gene. In germline, CDR1 is MDHEN, CDR2 SYDVKM. CDR3 length equals 16 residues.

This clonotype was picked up a small number of times. The rearrangement joins TRBV7-9 to TRBJ2-1; 11 bases match TRBD1. Germline CDR1 and CDR2: SEHNR and FQNEAQ (reference sequence). The ends lost 8 bases at V and 5 bases at J; junction bases unmatched: 2. This CDR3 is 13 amino acids long. CDR3 amino acids: CASGTGGNNEQFF. The DNA for the CDR3 is TGTGCCAGCGGGACAGGGGGGAACAATGAGCAGTTCTTC.

The sample holds a few counts of this clonotype. V is TRBV7-8 and J is TRBJ1-3, with 7 bases fitting TRBD1. The CDR3 runs 15 residues. The V segment lost 7 bases and the J segment 0 bases; nucleotides outside the gene matches: 6. CDR1 is SGHVS, CDR2 FQNEAQ, per germline. The CDR3 loop reads CASTYWTGSGNTIYF. The CDR3 nucleotides are TGTGCCAGCACCTACTGGACAGGCTCTGGAAACACCATATATTTT.

This clonotype was recorded many times. An end of the junction does not agree with germline; a read error may underlie this. This chain links TRBV6-2 or TRBV6-3 with TRBJ2-2; tentatively, D is TRBD1 (6 bases). Germline lookup yields CDR1 MNHEY and CDR2 SVGEGT. The CDR3 totals 13 residues. The CDR3 is CASRRDTVGELFF. For the CDR3, the DNA is TGCGCCAGCAGACGGGACACGGTGGGGGAGCTGTTTTTT.

A few counts support this clonotype. CDR3 amino acids: CASSPTVWDEETKETQYF. The CDR3 bases are TGTGCCAGCAGTCCTACCGTGTGGGATGAGGAGACGAAAGAGACCCAGTACTTC. The gene calls are TRBV6-1 and TRBJ2-5; D not resolved. The CDR3 has 18 residues. V gave up 5 bases and J gave up 3 bases, with 25 bases separating them. Germline values: CDR1 MNHNS, CDR2 SASEGT.

Ten or more counts support this clonotype. This chain uses TRBV5-1 with TRBJ2-3, with 11 bases fitting TRBD2. Germline V gene sequence: CDR1 SGHRS, CDR2 YFSETQ. Unmatched junction bases numbered 7, after V lost 5 bases and J lost 2 bases. This CDR3 spans 16 amino acids. The DNA of the CDR3 is TGCGCCAGCAGGCTAGCGGGGGGCGGTCCCACAGATACGCAGTATTTT. It encodes CASRLAGGGPTDTQYF.

This clonotype has at least ten counts. The J gene is TRBJ2-3, the V gene TRBV20-1; TRBD2 matches 10 bases. This CDR3 comprises 15 residues. V was clipped by 6 bases and J by 5 bases; unmatched bases: 11. Germline lookup yields CDR1 DFQATT and CDR2 SNEGSKA (reference sequence). The CDR3 is CSAPRSGGLRDTQYF. The CDR3 nucleotides are TGCAGTGCCCCTCGTAGCGGGGGGCTAAGAGATACGCAGTATTTT.

This clonotype has ten or more counts. V and J are TRBV7-6 and TRBJ2-5; D could derive from TRBD1 or TRBD2 (5 bases each). The CDR3 covers 14 residues. V was pared by 5 bases and J by 4 bases, with 14 bases between. CDR1 and CDR2 from the germline V gene are SGHVS and FNYEAQ. Written as DNA, the CDR3 is TGTGCCAGCAGCATTTCGTACGGGGCAGAGACCCAGTACTTC. Protein: CASSISYGAETQYF.

The chain uses TRBV6-5 and TRBJ1-6; no firm D call. The V gene's germline CDR1 is MNHEY and CDR2 SVGAGI. V lost 0 bases, J lost 11 bases, and 8 bases lay in between. This CDR3 contains 13 residues. Here the CDR3 DNA reads TGTGCCAGCAGTTACTCGCCCAAGGCACCCCTCCACTTT. This gives the protein CASSYSPKAPLHF.

This clonotype was seen many times. With a much larger clone just one base away, this may be a read error. The gene calls are TRBV14 and TRBJ1-1; a weak D match, TRBD1 (5 bases). The CDR3 consists of 14 residues. V lost 1 base, J lost 5 bases, and 11 bases lay in between. Germline values: CDR1 SGHDN, CDR2 FVKESK. CDR3 sequence (DNA): TGTGCCAGCAGCCAAGTGGCAGGGAGGACTGAAGCTTTCTTT. Amino acids: CASSQVAGRTEAFF.

The rearrangement links TRBV6-4 to TRBJ2-5, with 10 bases identical to TRBD2. CDR1 is MRHNA and CDR2 is SNTAGT in the germline V gene. The CDR3 consists of 16 residues. With 3 bases clipped from V and 5 bases from J, the junction kept 9 bases outside the gene matches. The DNA of the CDR3 is TGTGCCAGCAGTGAAGGGCCTAGCGGGGGACCTGAGACCCAGTACTTC. Translation: CASSEGPSGGPETQYF.

This clonotype has a count of ten or more. This chain uses TRBV18 with TRBJ1-1; D gene unclear. CDR1 is KGHSH, CDR2 LQKENI, per germline. V lost 2 bases and J lost 0, with 10 bases in between. The CDR3 consists of 15 residues. Written as DNA, the CDR3 is TGTGCCAGCTCACCAATAAGGAGCATGAACACTGAAGCTTTCTTT. This gives the protein CASSPIRSMNTEAFF.

This clonotype was counted between two and nine times. The V and J genes are TRBV12-3 or TRBV12-4 and TRBJ2-4; D is ambiguous. V lost 0 bases and J 3 bases, leaving 3 bases between the germline ends. The CDR3 runs to 13 residues. The CDR3 DNA sequence: TGTGCCAGCAGTTTAGCTAACAAAAACATTCAGTACTTC. Protein product: CASSLANKNIQYF.

The table lists this clonotype with many counts. The genes are TRBV6-5 and TRBJ2-2, with a weak D call TRBD1 (5 bases). V gave up 6 bases and J gave up 1 base, with 9 bases separating them. The CDR3 is made up of 14 amino acids. Germline V gives CDR1 MNHEY, CDR2 SVGAGI. The CDR3 is CASRRQGNTGELFF. In nucleotides, the CDR3 is TGTGCCAGCAGAAGGCAGGGGAACACCGGGGAGCTGTTTTTT.

This chain joins TRBV29-1 and TRBJ2-1; D is tentatively TRBD1 or TRBD2 (5 bases each). CDR1 is SQVTM and CDR2 is ANQGSEA in the germline V gene. The CDR3 totals 15 residues. Trimming removed 5 bases at V and 3 bases at J, with 17 bases between. In DNA, the CDR3 is TGCAGCGTTCCGGGGACCAGACAGTTCTACAATGAGCAGTTCTTC. The encoded protein is CSVPGTRQFYNEQFF.

This clonotype has ten or more counts. The chain carries TRBV5-1 and TRBJ2-1, with D possibly matching TRBD2 (7 bases). Germline CDR1 is SGHRS and CDR2 is YFSETQ. V gave up 0 bases and J gave up 3 bases, with 16 bases separating them. The CDR3 extends over 17 amino acids. The CDR3: CASSLEGGPNLYNEQFF. CDR3 in DNA: TGCGCCAGCAGCTTGGAGGGGGGGCCAAACCTCTACAATGAGCAGTTCTTC.

In its sample, this clonotype was seen many times. V and J are TRBV20-1 and TRBJ2-3, with TRBD2 as a possible D gene (5 bases). Germline V gene data show CDR1 as DFQATT and CDR2 as SNEGSKA (reference sequence). The CDR3 is 13 amino acids. The ends were cut back, 5 bases at V and 6 bases at J, with 15 bases in the middle. DNA of the CDR3: TGCAGTGCTTGGGGATCTAGCTCGGATACGCAGTATTTT. It is translated as CSAWGSSSDTQYF.

This clonotype was counted many times. This sequence joins TRBV29-1 and TRBJ1-5; possible D gene TRBD1, 6 bases. This CDR3 has 15 residues. Germline CDR1 reads SQVTM; CDR2 reads ANQGSEA. Deletions cut 4 bases from V and 0 bases from J, with 13 bases between. CDR3 region: CSVGGGPNSNQPQHF. CDR3 in DNA: TGCAGCGTTGGGGGGGGCCCTAATAGCAATCAGCCCCAGCATTTT.